This T cell receptor (beta chain) is drawn from a study of identical twins. This CDR3 is built from 14 residues. CDR1 is MNHNY, CDR2 SVGAGI, per germline (reference sequence). One entry per CDR3 protein, called by TCRdb with MiXCR from the 5' RACE reads. The table records 1.5 million to 2 million distinct CDR3 sequences, roughly a third of them present only once. What was sequenced was cord blood. The genes are TRBV6-6 and TRBJ2-5; possibly TRBD1 or TRBD2 for D (7 bases each). The J call may be mistaken, given a closer DNA end match to TRBJ2-7. The TCR originated in a newborn girl in good health. As DNA, the CDR3 is TGTGCCAGCAGAAATTTCAGGGGGGGGTACGAGCAGTACTTC. This sequence encodes CASRNFRGGYEQYF.